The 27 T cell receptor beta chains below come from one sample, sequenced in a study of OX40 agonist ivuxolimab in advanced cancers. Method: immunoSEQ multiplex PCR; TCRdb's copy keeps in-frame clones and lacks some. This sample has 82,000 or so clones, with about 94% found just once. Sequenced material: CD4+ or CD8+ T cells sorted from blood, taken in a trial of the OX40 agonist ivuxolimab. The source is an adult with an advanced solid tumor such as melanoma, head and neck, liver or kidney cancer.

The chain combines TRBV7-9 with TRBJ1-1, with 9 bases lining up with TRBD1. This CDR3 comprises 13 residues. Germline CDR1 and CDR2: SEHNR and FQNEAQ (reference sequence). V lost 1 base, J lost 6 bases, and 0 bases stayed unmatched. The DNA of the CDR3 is TGTGCCAGCAGCTTAGACAGGGGGCCTGAAGCTTTCTTT. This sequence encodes CASSLDRGPEAFF.

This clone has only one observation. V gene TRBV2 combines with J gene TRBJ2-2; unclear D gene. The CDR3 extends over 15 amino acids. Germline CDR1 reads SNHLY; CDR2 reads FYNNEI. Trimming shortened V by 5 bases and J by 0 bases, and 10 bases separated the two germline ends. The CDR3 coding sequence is TGTGCCAGCAGTATGACACGCTCGAACACCGGGGAGCTGTTTTTT. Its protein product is CASSMTRSNTGELFF.

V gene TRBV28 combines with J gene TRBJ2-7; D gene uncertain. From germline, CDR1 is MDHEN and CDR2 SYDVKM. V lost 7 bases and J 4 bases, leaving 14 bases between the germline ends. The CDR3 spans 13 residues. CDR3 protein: CASTTAGRYEQYF. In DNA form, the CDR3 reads TGTGCCAGCACCACAGCTGGTAGGTACGAGCAGTACTTC.

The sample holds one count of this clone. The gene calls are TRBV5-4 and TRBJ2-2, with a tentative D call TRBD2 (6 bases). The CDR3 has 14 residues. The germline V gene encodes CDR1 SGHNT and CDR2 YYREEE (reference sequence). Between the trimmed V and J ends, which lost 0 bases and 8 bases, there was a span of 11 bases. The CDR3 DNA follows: TGTGCCAGCAGCTTGGCCGGCGGGGCTGGGGAGCTGTTTTTT. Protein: CASSLAGGAGELFF.

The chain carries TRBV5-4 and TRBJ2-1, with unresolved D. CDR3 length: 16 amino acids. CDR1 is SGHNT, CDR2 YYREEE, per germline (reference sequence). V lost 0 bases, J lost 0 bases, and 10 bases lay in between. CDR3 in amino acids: CASSLGLGSSYNEQFF. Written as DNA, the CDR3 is TGTGCCAGCAGCTTGGGGTTGGGCAGCTCCTACAATGAGCAGTTCTTC.

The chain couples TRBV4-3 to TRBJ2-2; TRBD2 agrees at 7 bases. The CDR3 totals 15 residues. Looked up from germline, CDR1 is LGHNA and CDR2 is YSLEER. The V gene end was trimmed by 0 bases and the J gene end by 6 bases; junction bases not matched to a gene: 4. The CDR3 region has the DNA TGCGCCAGCAGCCAAGAGGGAGGGTGGTCCGGGGAGCTGTTTTTT. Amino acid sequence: CASSQEGGWSGELFF.

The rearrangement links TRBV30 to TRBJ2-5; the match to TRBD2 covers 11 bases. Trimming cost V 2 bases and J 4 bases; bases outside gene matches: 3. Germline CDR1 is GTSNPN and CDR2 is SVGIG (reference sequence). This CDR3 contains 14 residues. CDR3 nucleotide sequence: TGTGCCTGGAGTTTAGCGGGAGGGCGAGAGACCCAGTACTTC. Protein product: CAWSLAGGRETQYF. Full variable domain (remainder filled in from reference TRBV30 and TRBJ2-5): SQTIHQWPATLVQPVGSPLSLECTVEGTSNPNLYWYRQAAGRGLQLLFYSVGIGQISSEVPQNLSASRPQDRQFILSSKKLLLSDSGFYLCAWSLAGGRETQYFGPGTRLLVL.

CDR3 loop: CASSFSQGATEAFF. CDR3 nucleotide sequence: TGCGCCAGCAGCTTCTCCCAGGGGGCTACTGAAGCTTTCTTT. The chain employs TRBV5-1 and TRBJ1-1, with 8 nucleotides matching TRBD1. V gave up 2 bases and J gave up 5 bases; unmatched junction bases: 5. This CDR3 is built from 14 residues. Germline V lookup: CDR1 SGHRS, CDR2 YFSETQ.

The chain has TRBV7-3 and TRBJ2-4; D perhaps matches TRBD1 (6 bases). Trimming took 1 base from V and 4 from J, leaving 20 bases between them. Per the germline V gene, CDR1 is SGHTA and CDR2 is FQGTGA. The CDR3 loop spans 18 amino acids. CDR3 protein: CASSLIFSDSGQKNIQYF. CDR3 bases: TGTGCCAGCAGCTTAATTTTCTCGGACTCAGGACAGAAAAACATTCAGTACTTC.

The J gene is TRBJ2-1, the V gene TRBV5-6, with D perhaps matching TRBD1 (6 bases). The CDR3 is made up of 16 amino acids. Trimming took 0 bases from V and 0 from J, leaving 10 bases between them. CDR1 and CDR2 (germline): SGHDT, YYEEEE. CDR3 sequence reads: CASSLVGHSSYNEQFF. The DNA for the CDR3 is TGTGCCAGCAGCTTGGTGGGACACAGCTCCTACAATGAGCAGTTCTTC.

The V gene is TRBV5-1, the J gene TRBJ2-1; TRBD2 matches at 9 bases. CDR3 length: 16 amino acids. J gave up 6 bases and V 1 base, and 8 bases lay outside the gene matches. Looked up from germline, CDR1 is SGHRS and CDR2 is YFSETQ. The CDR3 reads CASSLLASGMGNEQFF. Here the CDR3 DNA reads TGCGCCAGCAGCTTGTTGGCTAGCGGGATGGGCAATGAGCAGTTCTTC.

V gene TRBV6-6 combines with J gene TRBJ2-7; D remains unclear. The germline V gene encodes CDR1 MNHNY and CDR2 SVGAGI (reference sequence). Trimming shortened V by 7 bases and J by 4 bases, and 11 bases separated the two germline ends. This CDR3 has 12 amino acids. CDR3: CASTTDAYEQYF. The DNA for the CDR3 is TGTGCCAGCACTACCGACGCGTACGAGCAGTACTTC.

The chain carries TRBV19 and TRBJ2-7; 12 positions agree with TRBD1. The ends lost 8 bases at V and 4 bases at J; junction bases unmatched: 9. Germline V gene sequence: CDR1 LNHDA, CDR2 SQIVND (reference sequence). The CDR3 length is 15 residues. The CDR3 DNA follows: TGTGCCAGTGGCGAACCGGGACAGGGGGCGTACGAGCAGTACTTC. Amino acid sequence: CASGEPGQGAYEQYF.

The CDR3 nucleotides are TGTGCCAGTAGTCCGGCCCAGGGGCCCTACGAGCAGTACTTC. Translation: CASSPAQGPYEQYF. The rearrangement links TRBV19 to TRBJ2-7; possible D gene TRBD1, 6 bases. Germline V gives CDR1 LNHDA, CDR2 SQIVND (reference sequence). V lost 5 bases and J 2 bases, leaving 13 bases between the germline ends. The CDR3 is made up of 14 amino acids.

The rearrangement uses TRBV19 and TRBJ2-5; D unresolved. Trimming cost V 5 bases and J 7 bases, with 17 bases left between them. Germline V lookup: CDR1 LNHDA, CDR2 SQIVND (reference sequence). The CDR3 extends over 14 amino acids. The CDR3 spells CASSPRLVKGTQYF. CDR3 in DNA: TGTGCCAGTAGTCCCCGACTGGTAAAAGGGACCCAGTACTTC.

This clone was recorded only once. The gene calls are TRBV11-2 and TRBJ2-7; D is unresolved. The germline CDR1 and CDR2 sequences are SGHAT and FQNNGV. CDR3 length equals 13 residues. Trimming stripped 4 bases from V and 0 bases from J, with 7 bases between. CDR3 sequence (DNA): TGTGCCAGCAGCTCTCGAATCTCCTACGAGCAGTACTTC. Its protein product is CASSSRISYEQYF.

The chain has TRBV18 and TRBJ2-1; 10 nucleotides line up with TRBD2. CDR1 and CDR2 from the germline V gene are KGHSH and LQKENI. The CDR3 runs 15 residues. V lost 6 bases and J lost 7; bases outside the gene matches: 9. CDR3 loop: CASSDHPSGSNEQFF. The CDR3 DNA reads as TGTGCCAGCTCGGACCACCCTAGCGGGAGTAATGAGCAGTTCTTC.

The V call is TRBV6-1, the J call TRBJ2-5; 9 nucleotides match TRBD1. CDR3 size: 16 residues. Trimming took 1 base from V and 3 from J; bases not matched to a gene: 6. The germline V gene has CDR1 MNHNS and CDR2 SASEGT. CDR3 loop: CASSEGQGGIKETQYF. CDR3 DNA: TGTGCCAGCAGTGAAGGACAGGGGGGGATAAAAGAGACCCAGTACTTC.

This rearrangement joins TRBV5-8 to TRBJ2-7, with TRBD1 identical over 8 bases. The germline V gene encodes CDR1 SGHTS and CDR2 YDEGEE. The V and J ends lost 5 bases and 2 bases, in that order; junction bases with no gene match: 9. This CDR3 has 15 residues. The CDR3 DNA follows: TGTGCCAGCAGTCGAGGACAGGGTCGTCCCTACGAGCAGTACTTC. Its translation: CASSRGQGRPYEQYF.

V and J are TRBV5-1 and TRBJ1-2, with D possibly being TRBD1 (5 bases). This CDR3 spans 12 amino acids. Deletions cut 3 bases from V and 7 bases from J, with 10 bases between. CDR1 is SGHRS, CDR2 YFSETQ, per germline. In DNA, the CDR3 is TGCGCCAGCAGCTGGGACTTTCGTGGCTACACCTTC. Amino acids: CASSWDFRGYTF. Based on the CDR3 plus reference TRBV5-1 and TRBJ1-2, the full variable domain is KAGVTQTPRYLIKTRGQQVTLSCSPISGHRSVSWYQQTPGQGLQFLFEYFSETQRNKGNFPGRFSGRQFSNSRSEMNVSTLELGDSALYLCASSWDFRGYTFGSGTRLTVV.

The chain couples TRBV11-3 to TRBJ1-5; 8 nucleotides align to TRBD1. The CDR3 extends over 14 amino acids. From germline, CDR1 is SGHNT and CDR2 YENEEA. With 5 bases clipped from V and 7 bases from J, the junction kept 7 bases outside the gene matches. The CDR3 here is CASSVYRGEQPQHF. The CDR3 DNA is TGTGCCAGCAGCGTATACAGGGGGGAGCAGCCCCAGCATTTT.

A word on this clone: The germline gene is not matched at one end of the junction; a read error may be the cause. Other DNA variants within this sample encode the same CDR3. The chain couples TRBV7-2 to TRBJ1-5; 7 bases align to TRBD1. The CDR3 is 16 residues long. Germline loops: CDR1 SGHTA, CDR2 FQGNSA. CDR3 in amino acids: CASSPQGGLSNQPQHF. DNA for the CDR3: TGTGCCAGCAGCCCCCAGGGGGGTTTGAGCAATCAGCCTCAGCATTTT.

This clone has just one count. CDR3 protein: CASSQGAPGAGELFF. CDR3 sequence (DNA): TGTGCCAGCAGCCAAGGGGCCCCGGGGGCCGGGGAGCTGTTTTTT. The chain links TRBV7-3 to TRBJ2-2, with a tentative D call TRBD2 (6 bases). The CDR3 spans 15 residues. V shed 5 bases and J shed 6 bases, with 16 bases lying between them. In germline, CDR1 is SGHTA, CDR2 FQGTGA.

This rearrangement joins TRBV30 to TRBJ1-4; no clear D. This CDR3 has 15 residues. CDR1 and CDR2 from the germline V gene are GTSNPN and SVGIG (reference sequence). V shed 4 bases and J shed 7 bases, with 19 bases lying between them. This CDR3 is CAWKKKRGVSEKLFF. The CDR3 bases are TGTGCCTGGAAAAAAAAACGGGGAGTAAGTGAAAAACTGTTTTTT.

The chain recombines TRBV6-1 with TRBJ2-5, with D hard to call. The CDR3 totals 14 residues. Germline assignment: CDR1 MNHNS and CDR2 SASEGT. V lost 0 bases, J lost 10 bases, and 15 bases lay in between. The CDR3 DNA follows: TGTGCCAGCAGTGAAGCGTCTGTAGGGAAGGACCAGTACTTC. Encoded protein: CASSEASVGKDQYF.

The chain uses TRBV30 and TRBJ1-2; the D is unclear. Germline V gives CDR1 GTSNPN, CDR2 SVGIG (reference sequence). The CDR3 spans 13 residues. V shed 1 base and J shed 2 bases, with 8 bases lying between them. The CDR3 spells CAWSAGANYGYTF. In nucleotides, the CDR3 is TGTGCCTGGAGTGCCGGTGCAAACTATGGCTACACCTTC.

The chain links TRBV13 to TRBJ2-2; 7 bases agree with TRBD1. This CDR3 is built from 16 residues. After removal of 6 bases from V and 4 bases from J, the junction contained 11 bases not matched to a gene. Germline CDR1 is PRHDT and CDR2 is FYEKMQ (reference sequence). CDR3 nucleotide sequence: TGTGCCAGCAGACTAAGGACAGGACGAGTCACCGGGGAGCTGTTTTTT. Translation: CASRLRTGRVTGELFF.